The entry below gives a single TCR beta chain sequence along with its context. The repertoire was sequenced with immunoSEQ multiplex PCR; TCRdb's copy has only in-frame clones and lacks some. The sample contains a few hundred thousand clones, about 87% of which appear only once. While infection was still active, Seattle patients were enrolled and then followed longitudinally. The CDR3 spans 18 residues. The germline CDR1 and CDR2 sequences are KGHSH and LQKENI. Trimming left V 3 bases short and J 3 bases short, with 24 bases between. This specimen comes from a study of blood T cell repertoires in COVID-19. As for the study in general: The United States, Italy and Spain supplied acute and convalescent COVID-19 samples. T cells, B-cell-depleted T cells, or PBMCs supplied cDNA or gDNA.

Sequencing input: peripheral blood. The TCR was taken from a man in his late teens or twenties with COVID-19, enrolled during active disease. The chain is built from TRBV18 and TRBJ2-7; a possible D gene is TRBD1 (6 bases). CDR3 in DNA: TGTGCCAGCTCACCGACCGAGGGCCTAAACGACAGGCACTACGAGCAGTACTTC. It yields the protein CASSPTEGLNDRHYEQYF.